This TCR beta chain was documented in a study of regulatory T cells in long-lasting Graves disease. Whole-study context: Antithyroid drugs had been taken under 3 months by newly diagnosed Graves' patients.

Time point indicated: newly diagnosed GD, antithyroid drugs for less than 3 months. PBMC-extracted RNA yielded the TCR library. This CDR3 is built from 15 residues. In germline, CDR1 is DFQATT, CDR2 SNEGSKA (reference sequence). With 5 bases clipped from V and 1 base from J, the junction kept 6 bases outside the gene matches. Library construction for TCR beta used iRepertoire HTBI primers and Arm-PCR of CDR3 regions. TCRdb reanalysed the multiplex PCR reads using MiXCR and keeps one entry per CDR3 protein. The repertoire holds roughly 400,000 distinct CDR3 sequences, with 16% as singletons. These same records also appear under a second study, on T cells in Graves' hyperthyroidism and ophthalmopathy.

This receptor was taken from a young woman with Graves disease. Material: peripheral blood mononuclear cells (PBMCs), obtained at new diagnosis, from a patient treated with antithyroid drugs. The chain combines TRBV20-1 with TRBJ2-7, with TRBD2 matching 12 bases. Written as DNA, the CDR3 is TGCAGTGCTTTTGAGGGACTAGCGGGTTCCTACGAGCAGTACTTC. Translation: CSAFEGLAGSYEQYF.